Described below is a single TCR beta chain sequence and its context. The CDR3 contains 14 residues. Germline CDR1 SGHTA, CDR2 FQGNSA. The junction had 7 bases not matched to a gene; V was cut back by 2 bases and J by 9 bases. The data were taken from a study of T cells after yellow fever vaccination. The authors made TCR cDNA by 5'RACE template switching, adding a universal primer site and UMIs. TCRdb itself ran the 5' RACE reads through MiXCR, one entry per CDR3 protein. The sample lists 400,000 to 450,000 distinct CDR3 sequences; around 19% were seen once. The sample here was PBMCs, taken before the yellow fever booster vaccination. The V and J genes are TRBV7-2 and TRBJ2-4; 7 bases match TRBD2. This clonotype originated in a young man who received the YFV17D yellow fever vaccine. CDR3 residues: CASSLLAELGIQYF. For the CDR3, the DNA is TGTGCCAGCAGCTTACTAGCGGAGCTAGGCATTCAGTACTTC.